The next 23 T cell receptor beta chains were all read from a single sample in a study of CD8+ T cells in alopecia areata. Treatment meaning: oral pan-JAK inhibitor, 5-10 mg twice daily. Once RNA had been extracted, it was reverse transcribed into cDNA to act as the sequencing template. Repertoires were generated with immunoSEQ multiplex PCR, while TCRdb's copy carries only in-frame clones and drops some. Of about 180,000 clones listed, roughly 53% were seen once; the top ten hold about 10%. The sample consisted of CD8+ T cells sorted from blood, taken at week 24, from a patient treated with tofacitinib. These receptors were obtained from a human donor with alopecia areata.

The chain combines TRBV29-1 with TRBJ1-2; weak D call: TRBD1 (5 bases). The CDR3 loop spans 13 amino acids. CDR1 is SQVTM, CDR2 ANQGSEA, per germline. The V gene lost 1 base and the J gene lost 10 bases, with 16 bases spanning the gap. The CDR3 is CSVEGGELYDYTF. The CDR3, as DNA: TGCAGCGTTGAAGGGGGCGAATTATACGACTACACCTTC.

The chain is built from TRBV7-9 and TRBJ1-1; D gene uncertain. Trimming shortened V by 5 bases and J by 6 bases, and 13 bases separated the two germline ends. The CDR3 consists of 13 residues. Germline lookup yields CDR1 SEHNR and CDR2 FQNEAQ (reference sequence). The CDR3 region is CASSPSTGSEAFF. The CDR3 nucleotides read TGTGCCAGCAGCCCATCGACCGGATCTGAAGCTTTCTTT.

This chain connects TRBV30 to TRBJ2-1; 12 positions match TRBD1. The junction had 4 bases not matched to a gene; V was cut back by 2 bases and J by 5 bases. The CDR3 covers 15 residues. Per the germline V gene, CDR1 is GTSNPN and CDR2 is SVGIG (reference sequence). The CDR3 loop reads CAWSMGQGAHNEQFF. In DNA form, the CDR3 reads TGTGCCTGGAGTATGGGACAGGGGGCACACAATGAGCAGTTCTTC. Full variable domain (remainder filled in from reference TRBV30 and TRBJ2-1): SQTIHQWPATLVQPVGSPLSLECTVEGTSNPNLYWYRQAAGRGLQLLFYSVGIGQISSEVPQNLSASRPQDRQFILSSKKLLLSDSGFYLCAWSMGQGAHNEQFFGPGTRLTVL.

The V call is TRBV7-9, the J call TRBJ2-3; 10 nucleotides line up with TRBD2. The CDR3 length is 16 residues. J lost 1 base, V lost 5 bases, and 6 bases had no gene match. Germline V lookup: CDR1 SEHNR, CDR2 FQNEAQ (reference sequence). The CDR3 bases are TGTGCCAGCAGCCAAGATCTAGCGGGGGGCACAGATACGCAGTATTTT. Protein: CASSQDLAGGTDTQYF.

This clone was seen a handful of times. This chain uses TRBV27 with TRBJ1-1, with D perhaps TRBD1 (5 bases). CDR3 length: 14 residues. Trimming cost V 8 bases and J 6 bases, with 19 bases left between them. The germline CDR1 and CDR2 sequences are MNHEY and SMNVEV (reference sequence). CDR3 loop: CASAPPLRGSEAFF. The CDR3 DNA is TGTGCCAGCGCCCCCCCACTTCGGGGCTCTGAAGCTTTCTTT.

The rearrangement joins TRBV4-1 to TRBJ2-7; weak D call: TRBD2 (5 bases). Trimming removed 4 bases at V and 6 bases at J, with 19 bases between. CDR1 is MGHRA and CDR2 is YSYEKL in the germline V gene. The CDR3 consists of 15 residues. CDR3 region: CASSPRLWGDGEQYF. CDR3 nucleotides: TGCGCCAGCAGCCCCCGCCTTTGGGGAGACGGCGAGCAGTACTTC.

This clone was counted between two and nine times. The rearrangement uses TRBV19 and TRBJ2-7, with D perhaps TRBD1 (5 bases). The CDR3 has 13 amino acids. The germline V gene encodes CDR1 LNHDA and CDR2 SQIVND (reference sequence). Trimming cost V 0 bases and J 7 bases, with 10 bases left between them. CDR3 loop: CASSIDPTDEQYF. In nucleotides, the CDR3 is TGTGCCAGTAGTATAGACCCGACAGATGAGCAGTACTTC.

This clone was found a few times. The CDR3 is CASSVAGELFF. The CDR3 DNA sequence: TGTGCCAGCAGCGTAGCCGGGGAGCTGTTTTTT. The rearrangement uses TRBV9 and TRBJ2-2; D unclear. The germline V and J ends were trimmed by 0 bases and 6 bases, with 0 bases remaining between them. In germline, CDR1 is SGDLS, CDR2 YYNGEE. This CDR3 contains 11 residues.

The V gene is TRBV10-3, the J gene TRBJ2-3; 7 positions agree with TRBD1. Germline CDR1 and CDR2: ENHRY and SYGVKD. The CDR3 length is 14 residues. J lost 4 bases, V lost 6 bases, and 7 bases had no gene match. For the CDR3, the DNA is TGTGCCATCAGACCGACAGGGTTAGCAGATACGCAGTATTTT. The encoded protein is CAIRPTGLADTQYF.

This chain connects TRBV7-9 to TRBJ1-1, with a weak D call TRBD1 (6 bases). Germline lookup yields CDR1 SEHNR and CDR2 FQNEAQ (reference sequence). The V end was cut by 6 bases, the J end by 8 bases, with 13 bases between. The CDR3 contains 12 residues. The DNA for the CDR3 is TGTGCCAGCAGACCCTGGACAGAAGAAGCTTTCTTT. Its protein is CASRPWTEEAFF.

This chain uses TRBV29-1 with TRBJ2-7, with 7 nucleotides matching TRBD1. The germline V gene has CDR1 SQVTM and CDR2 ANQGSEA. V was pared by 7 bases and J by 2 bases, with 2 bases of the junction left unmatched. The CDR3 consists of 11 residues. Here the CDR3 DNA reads TGCAGCGCGACAGGGACCTACGAGCAGTACTTC. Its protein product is CSATGTYEQYF.

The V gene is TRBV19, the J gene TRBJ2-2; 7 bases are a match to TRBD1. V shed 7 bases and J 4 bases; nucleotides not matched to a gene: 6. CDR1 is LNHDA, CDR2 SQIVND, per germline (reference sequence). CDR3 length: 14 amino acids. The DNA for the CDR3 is TGTGCCAGTACCATGGGACAGATCACCGGGGAGCTGTTTTTT. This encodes CASTMGQITGELFF.

CDR3 nucleotides: TGTGCAACCAGGGGTCATGAGCAGTTCTTC. The encoded protein is CATRGHEQFF. The chain has TRBV25-1 and TRBJ2-1; D is possibly TRBD1 (6 bases). The CDR3 contains 10 residues. Germline V gene data show CDR1 as MGHDK and CDR2 as SYGVNS.

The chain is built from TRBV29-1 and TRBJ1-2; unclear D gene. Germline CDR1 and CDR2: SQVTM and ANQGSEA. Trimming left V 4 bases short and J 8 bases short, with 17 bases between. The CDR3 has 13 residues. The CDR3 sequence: CSVVIGTAEGYTF. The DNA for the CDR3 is TGCAGCGTTGTTATAGGAACAGCGGAGGGCTACACCTTC. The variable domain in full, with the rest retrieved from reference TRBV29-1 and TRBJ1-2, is SAVISQKPSRDICQRGTSLTIQCQVDSQVTMMFWYRQQPGQSLTLIATANQGSEATYESGFVIDKFPISRPNLTFSTLTVSNMSPEDSSIYLCSVVIGTAEGYTFGSGTRLTVV.

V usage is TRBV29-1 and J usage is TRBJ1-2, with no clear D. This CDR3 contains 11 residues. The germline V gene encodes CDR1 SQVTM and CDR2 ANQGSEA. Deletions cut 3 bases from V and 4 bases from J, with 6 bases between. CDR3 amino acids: CSVDSTYGYTF. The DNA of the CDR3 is TGCAGCGTTGACAGCACCTATGGCTACACCTTC.

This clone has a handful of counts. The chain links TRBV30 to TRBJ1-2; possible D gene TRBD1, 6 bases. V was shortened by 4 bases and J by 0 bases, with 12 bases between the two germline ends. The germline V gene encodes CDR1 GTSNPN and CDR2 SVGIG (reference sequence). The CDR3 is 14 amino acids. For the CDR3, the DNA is TGTGCCTGGAATGGGGCAGGGGCTAACTATGGCTACACCTTC. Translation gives CAWNGAGANYGYTF.

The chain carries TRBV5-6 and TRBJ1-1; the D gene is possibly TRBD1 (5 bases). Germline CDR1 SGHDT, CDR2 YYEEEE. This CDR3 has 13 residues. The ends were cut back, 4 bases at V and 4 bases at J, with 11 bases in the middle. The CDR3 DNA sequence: TGTGCCAGCAGCCCTGGGGGGAGCACTGAAGCTTTCTTT. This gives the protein CASSPGGSTEAFF.

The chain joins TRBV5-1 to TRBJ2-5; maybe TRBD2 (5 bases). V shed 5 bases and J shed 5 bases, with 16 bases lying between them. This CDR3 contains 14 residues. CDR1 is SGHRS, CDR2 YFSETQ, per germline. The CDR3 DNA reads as TGCGCCAGCAGTAATCTTGAGGGTCGTGAGACCCAGTACTTC. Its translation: CASSNLEGRETQYF.

Here the CDR3 reads CASSSMEGAGSTEAFF. The CDR3 region has the DNA TGTGCCAGCAGCTCCATGGAGGGGGCTGGGAGCACTGAAGCTTTCTTT. The rearrangement joins TRBV7-9 to TRBJ1-1; the match to TRBD1 covers 7 bases. Germline V CDR1 and CDR2: SEHNR, FQNEAQ (reference sequence). Trimming took 4 bases from V and 4 from J; bases not matched to a gene: 12. This CDR3 is 16 amino acids long.

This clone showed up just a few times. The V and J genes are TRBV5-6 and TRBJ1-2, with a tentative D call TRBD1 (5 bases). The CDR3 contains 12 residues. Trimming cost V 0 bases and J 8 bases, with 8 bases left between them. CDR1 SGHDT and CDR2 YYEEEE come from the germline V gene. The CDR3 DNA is TGTGCCAGCAGCTTGGGGGACGCAGGCTACACCTTC. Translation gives CASSLGDAGYTF.

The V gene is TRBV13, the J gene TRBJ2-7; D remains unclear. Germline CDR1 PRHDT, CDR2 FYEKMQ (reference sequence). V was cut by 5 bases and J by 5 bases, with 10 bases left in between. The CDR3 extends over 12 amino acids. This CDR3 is CASSPGPDEQYF. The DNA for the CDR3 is TGTGCCAGCAGCCCAGGACCAGACGAGCAGTACTTC.

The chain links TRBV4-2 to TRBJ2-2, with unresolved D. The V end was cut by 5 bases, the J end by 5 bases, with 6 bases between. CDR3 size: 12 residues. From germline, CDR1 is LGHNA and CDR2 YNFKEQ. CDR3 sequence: CASSGETGELFF. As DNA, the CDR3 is TGTGCCAGCAGCGGCGAAACCGGGGAGCTGTTTTTT.

The CDR3 DNA sequence: TGTGCCAGCAGCCTGGGACTAGCGGCAGATACGCAGTATTTT. Its protein is CASSLGLAADTQYF. The gene calls are TRBV7-3 and TRBJ2-3, with TRBD2 identical over 11 bases. Germline lookup yields CDR1 SGHTA and CDR2 FQGTGA. The V gene end was trimmed by 5 bases and the J gene end by 4 bases; junction bases not matched to a gene: 2. CDR3 size: 14 residues. Combining the CDR3 with reference TRBV7-3 and TRBJ2-3 gives the whole variable domain GAGVSQTPSNKVTEKGKYVELRCDPISGHTALYWYRQSLGQGPEFLIYFQGTGAADDSGLPNDRFFAVRPEGSVSTLKIQRTERGDSAVYLCASSLGLAADTQYFGPGTRLTVL.